This T cell receptor (beta chain) was identified during a study of T cells in Graves' hyperthyroidism and ophthalmopathy. This clonotype was picked up a small number of times. TCR beta CDR3 regions were amplified from RNA transcripts. The HTBI set primed first-round TCR CDR3 RT-PCR. TCRdb processed the multiplex PCR reads anew with MiXCR; each CDR3 protein has one entry. The data show about 350,000 distinct CDR3 sequences, roughly 14% seen once. The CDR3 covers 14 residues. Between the trimmed V and J ends, which lost 10 bases and 0 bases, there was a span of 15 bases. Germline V gives CDR1 LNHDA, CDR2 SQIVND (reference sequence).

The sequencing input was blood. This sequence was found in a woman in her 30s with Graves' hyperthyroidism. The chain carries TRBV19 and TRBJ1-2, with a weak D call TRBD1 (6 bases). In DNA form, the CDR3 reads TGTGCCACCTCCCAGGGGTCGGCTAACTATGGCTACACCTTC. Amino acids: CATSQGSANYGYTF.